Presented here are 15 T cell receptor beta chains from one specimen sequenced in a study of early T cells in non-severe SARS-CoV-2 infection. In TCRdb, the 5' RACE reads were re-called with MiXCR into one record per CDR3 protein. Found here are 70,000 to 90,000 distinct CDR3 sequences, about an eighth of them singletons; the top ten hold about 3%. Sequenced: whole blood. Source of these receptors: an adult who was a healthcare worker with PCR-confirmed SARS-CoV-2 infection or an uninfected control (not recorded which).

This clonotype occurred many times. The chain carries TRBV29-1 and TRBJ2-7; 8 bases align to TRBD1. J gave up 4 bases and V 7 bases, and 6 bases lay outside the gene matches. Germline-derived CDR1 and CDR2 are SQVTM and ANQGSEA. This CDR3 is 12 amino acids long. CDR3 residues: CSALDRDYEQYF. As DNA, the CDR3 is TGCAGCGCGCTGGACAGGGATTACGAGCAGTACTTC.

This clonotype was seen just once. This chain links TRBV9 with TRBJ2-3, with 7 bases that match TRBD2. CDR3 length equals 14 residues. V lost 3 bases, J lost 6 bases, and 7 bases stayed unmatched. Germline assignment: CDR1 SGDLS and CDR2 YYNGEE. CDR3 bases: TGTGCCAGCAGCGCATTACTAGCGAGGGATACGCAGTATTTT. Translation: CASSALLARDTQYF.

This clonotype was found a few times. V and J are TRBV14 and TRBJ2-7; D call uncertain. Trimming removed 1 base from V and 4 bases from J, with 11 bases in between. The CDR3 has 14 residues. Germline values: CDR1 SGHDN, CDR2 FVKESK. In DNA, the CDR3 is TGTGCCAGCAGCCAAGGTGTTCTACTGTACGAGCAGTACTTC. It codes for CASSQGVLLYEQYF.

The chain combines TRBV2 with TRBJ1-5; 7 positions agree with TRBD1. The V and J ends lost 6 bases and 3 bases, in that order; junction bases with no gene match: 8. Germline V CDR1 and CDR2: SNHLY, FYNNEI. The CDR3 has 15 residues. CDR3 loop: CASSERTGVNQPQHF. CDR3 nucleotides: TGTGCCAGCAGCGAGAGGACAGGAGTCAATCAGCCCCAGCATTTT.

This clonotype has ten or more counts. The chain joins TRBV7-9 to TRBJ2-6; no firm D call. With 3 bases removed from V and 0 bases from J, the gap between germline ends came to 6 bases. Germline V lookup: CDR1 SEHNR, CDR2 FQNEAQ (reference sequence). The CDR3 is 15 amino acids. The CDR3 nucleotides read TGTGCCAGCAGCTTCGGGTACTCTGGGGCCAACGTCCTGACTTTC. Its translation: CASSFGYSGANVLTF.

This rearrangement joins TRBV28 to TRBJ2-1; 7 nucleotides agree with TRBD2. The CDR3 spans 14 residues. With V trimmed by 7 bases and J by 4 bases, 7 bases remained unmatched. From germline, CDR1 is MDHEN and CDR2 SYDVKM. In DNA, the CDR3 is TGTGCCAGCATCGTCCAAGCGGGGTACAATGAGCAGTTCTTC. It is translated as CASIVQAGYNEQFF. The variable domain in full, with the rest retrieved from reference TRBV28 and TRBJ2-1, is DVKVTQSSRYLVKRTGEKVFLECVQDMDHENMFWYRQDPGLGLRLIYFSYDVKMKEKGDIPEGYSVSREKKERFSLILESASTNQTSMYLCASIVQAGYNEQFFGPGTRLTVL.

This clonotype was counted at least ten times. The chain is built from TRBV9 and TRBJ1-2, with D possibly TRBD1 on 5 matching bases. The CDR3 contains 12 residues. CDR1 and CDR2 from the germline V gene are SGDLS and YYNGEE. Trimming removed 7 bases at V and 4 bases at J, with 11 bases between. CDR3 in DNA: TGTGCCAGCGGGTCCACAGGCTATGGCTACACCTTC. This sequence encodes CASGSTGYGYTF.

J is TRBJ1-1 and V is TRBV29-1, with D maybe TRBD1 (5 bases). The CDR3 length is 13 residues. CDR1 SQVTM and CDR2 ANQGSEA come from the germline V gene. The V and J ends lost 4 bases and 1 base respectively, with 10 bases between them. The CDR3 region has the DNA TGCAGCGTTGCGATGCAGGGGAACACTGAAGCTTTCTTT. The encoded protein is CSVAMQGNTEAFF.

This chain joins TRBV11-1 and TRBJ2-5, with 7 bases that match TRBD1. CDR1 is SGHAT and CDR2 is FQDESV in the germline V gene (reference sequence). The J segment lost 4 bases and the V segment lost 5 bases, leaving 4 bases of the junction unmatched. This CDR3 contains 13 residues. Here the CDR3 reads CASSPHRGETQYF. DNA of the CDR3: TGTGCCAGCAGCCCCCACAGGGGAGAGACCCAGTACTTC. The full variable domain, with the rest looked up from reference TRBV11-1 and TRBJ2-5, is EAEVAQSPRYKITEKSQAVAFWCDPISGHATLYWYRQILGQGPELLVQFQDESVVDDSQLPKDRFSAERLKGVDSTLKIQPAELGDSAMYLCASSPHRGETQYFGPGTRLLVL.

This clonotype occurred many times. Here the CDR3 reads CARLGECEQFF. The CDR3 region has the DNA TGTGCCAGGCTGGGGGAGTGTGAGCAGTTCTTC. This sequence joins TRBV28 and TRBJ2-1; D may match TRBD1 or TRBD2 (5 bases each). Deletions cut 9 bases from V and 9 bases from J, with 12 bases between. Germline-derived CDR1 and CDR2 are MDHEN and SYDVKM. CDR3 length equals 11 residues. Drawing the rest from reference TRBV28 and TRBJ2-1, the complete variable domain is DVKVTQSSRYLVKRTGEKVFLECVQDMDHENMFWYRQDPGLGLRLIYFSYDVKMKEKGDIPEGYSVSREKKERFSLILESASTNQTSMYLCARLGECEQFFGPGTRLTVL.

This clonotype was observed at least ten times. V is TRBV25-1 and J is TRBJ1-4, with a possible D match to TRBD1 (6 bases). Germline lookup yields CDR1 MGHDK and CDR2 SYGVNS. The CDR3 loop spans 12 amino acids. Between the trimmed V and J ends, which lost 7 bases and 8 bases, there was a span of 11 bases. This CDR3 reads CASNGQGEKLFF. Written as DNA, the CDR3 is TGTGCCAGCAATGGGCAGGGGGAAAAACTGTTTTTT.

CDR3 residues: CASSAHINTEAFF. In DNA, the CDR3 is TGTGCCAGCAGCGCGCACATAAACACTGAAGCTTTCTTT. The gene calls are TRBV9 and TRBJ1-1; D gene unclear. The CDR3 is 13 residues long. From germline, CDR1 is SGDLS and CDR2 YYNGEE. The V and J ends lost 3 bases and 2 bases respectively, with 8 bases between them.

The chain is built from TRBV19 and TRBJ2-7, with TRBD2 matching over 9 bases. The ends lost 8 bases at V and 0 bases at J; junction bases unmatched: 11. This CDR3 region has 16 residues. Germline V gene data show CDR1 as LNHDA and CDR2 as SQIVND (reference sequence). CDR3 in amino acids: CASSQREDPSSYEQYF. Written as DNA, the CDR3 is TGTGCCAGTTCTCAGCGGGAGGACCCGAGCTCCTACGAGCAGTACTTC.

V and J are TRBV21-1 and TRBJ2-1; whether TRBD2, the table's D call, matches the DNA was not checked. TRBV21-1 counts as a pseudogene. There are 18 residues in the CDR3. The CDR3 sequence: CASSPRKEASGPYNEQFF. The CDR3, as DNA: TGTGCCAGCAGCCCCCGAAAGGAGGCTAGCGGCCCATACAATGAGCAGTTCTTC.

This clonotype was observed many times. The DNA for the CDR3 is TGTGCCAGCACCTCAATGGGACCAGATACGCAGTATTTT. It is translated as CASTSMGPDTQYF. V is TRBV28 and J is TRBJ2-3, with D perhaps TRBD1 or TRBD2 (5 bases each). The CDR3 loop spans 13 amino acids. V was trimmed by 7 bases and J by 4 bases, leaving 12 bases between them. Germline-derived CDR1 and CDR2 are MDHEN and SYDVKM.